This T cell receptor (beta chain) came from a study of T cells in women clearing cervical HPV infection. Overall study context: Controls were women whose single incident HPV16 infection cleared within 12 months without precancer or cancer. Study-wide results and limits: T-cell numbers per sample were unknown and may explain richness differences.

Concerning this clone: Its antigen is unknown. The read stops 3 residues short of the end of the CDR3; the missing end is completed from the germline J gene.

The CDR3 covers 13 residues. Germline loops: CDR1 SGHRS, CDR2 YFSETQ. The table came from immunoSEQ multiplex PCR; TCRdb's copy has only in-frame clones and leaves some out. The listing records 36,000 or so clones. The rearrangement uses TRBV5-1 and TRBJ1-1; D unclear. The sequence derives from a woman between 18 and 69 years old with a cervical HPV16 infection that either progressed to CIN3+ or cleared (not recorded which). Sequencing was performed on blood buffy coat. CDR3 bases read: TGCGCCAGCAGCTTTACGGGTGCTGGGGAA. It yields the protein CASSFTGAGE. Given in full, the CDR3 is CASSFTGAGEAFF.